This T cell receptor beta chain was captured by sequencing in a study of shared clonotypes between healthy human individuals. Sequenced by immunoSEQ multiplex PCR; TCRdb stores in-frame clones only, minus some. This repertoire shows about 510,000 clones, less than 96% found once; its top ten account for about 0.064%. V gave up 0 bases and J gave up 7 bases, with 17 bases separating them. Looked up from germline, CDR1 is SGHRS and CDR2 is YFSETQ. This CDR3 contains 15 residues. The specimen sequenced was naive CD4+ T cells sorted from blood. The subset here: CD45RA+ positively selected. This TCR was sampled from a woman in her twenties or thirties in good health. The rearrangement links TRBV5-1 to TRBJ2-7; either TRBD1 or TRBD2 may supply D (6 bases each). CDR3 nucleotides: TGCGCCAGCAGCTTGGGGGTAGACAGGCGGGAAGAGCAGTACTTC. Amino acids: CASSLGVDRREEQYF. Together with reference TRBV5-1 and TRBJ2-7, the CDR3 gives the full variable domain: KAGVTQTPRYLIKTRGQQVTLSCSPISGHRSVSWYQQTPGQGLQFLFEYFSETQRNKGNFPGRFSGRQFSNSRSEMNVSTLELGDSALYLCASSLGVDRREEQYFGPGTRLTVT.